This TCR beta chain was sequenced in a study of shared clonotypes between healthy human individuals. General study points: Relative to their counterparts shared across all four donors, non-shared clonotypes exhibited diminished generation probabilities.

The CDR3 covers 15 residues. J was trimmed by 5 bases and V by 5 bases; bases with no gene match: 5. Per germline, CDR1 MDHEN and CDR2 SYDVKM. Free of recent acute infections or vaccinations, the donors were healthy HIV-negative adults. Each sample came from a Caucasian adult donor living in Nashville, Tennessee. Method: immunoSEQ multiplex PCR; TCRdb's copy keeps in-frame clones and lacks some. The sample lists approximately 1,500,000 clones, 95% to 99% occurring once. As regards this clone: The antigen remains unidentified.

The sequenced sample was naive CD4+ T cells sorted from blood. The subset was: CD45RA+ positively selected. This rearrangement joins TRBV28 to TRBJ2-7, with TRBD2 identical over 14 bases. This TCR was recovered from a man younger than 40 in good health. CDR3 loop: CASSGLAGGNNEQYF. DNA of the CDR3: TGTGCCAGCAGTGGACTAGCGGGAGGTAACAACGAGCAGTACTTC.